The 27 T cell receptor beta chains listed next were all sequenced from one sample in a study of T cell changes during pregnancy in multiple sclerosis (dated by TCRdb to about 2019). Libraries were prepared through the immunoSEQ multiplex PCR assay. Imported from immuneACCESS, the table was reduced by TCRdb to in-frame sequences with V and J called. These copies leave out some clones; in studies compared against another copy, an unresolved V gene accounts for under half, and the cause of the remainder is not known. This sample lists under 60,000 clones; over 80% were detected once. Clones ranked in the top ten supply roughly 0.25% of the sample. The sample in question was CD4+ T cells from peripheral blood mononuclear cells, obtained in the third trimester of pregnancy. These receptors were collected from a female donor with multiple sclerosis, enrolled in a pregnancy study.

The rearrangement joins TRBV18 to TRBJ2-2; 7 nucleotides match TRBD1. The CDR3 is made up of 16 amino acids. Germline V gene data show CDR1 as KGHSH and CDR2 as LQKENI. V trimming: 2 bases; J trimming: 6 bases; junction bases outside the gene matches: 9. CDR3 in amino acids: CASSPARGLSAGELFF. The DNA for the CDR3 is TGTGCCAGCTCACCAGCTAGGGGGCTTTCGGCCGGGGAGCTGTTTTTT. The full variable domain, with the rest looked up from reference TRBV18 and TRBJ2-2, is NAGVMQNPRHLVRRRGQEARLRCSPMKGHSHVYWYRQLPEEGLKFMVYLQKENIIDESGMPKERFSAEFPKEGPSILRIQQVVRGDSAAYFCASSPARGLSAGELFFGEGSRLTVL.

The chain couples TRBV6-5 to TRBJ1-2; 9 positions agree with TRBD1. Germline CDR1 is MNHEY and CDR2 is SVGAGI. Unmatched junction bases numbered 9, after V lost 8 bases and J lost 5 bases. There are 14 residues in the CDR3. CDR3: CASSRGQGVYGYTF. DNA of the CDR3: TGTGCCAGCTCTAGGGGACAGGGCGTATATGGCTACACCTTC.

V is TRBV6-1 and J is TRBJ2-3, with D uncertain. This CDR3 region has 11 residues. Germline V lookup: CDR1 MNHNS, CDR2 SASEGT. V lost 2 bases and J 15 bases, leaving 12 bases between the germline ends. The CDR3 is CASSERAPYYF. DNA of the CDR3: TGTGCCAGCAGTGAACGAGCCCCTTATTATTTT.

This clone came up a few times. The CDR3 coding sequence is TGTGCCTGGAGTGCGGGATCGACAGGGCACACTGAAGCTTTCTTT. It codes for CAWSAGSTGHTEAFF. The rearrangement uses TRBV30 and TRBJ1-1, with 7 bases fitting TRBD1. Germline trimming cut 1 base from V and 3 bases from J; bases unmatched to any gene: 8. Germline CDR1 GTSNPN, CDR2 SVGIG (reference sequence). The CDR3 sequence is 15 residues long.

In nucleotides, the CDR3 is TGTGCCAGCAGCCCCACCAGGGTGGGCAATGAGCAGTTCTTC. Its protein is CASSPTRVGNEQFF. The genes are TRBV7-2 and TRBJ2-1; tentatively, D is TRBD1 (5 bases). V gave up 5 bases and J gave up 6 bases, with 14 bases separating them. The CDR3 length is 14 residues. The V gene's germline CDR1 is SGHTA and CDR2 FQGNSA.

The rearrangement links TRBV10-3 to TRBJ1-1, with D possibly matching TRBD1 (6 bases). The CDR3 spans 13 residues. Germline V CDR1 and CDR2: ENHRY, SYGVKD. V shed 8 bases and J shed 1 base, with 11 bases lying between them. CDR3 coding DNA: TGTGCCATCGGCCAACAGGGGAACACTGAAGCTTTCTTT. It yields the protein CAIGQQGNTEAFF.

CDR3 residues: CASTTTGGARGYTF. CDR3 DNA sequence: TGTGCCAGCACCACAACAGGGGGCGCCAGGGGCTACACCTTC. The rearrangement joins TRBV6-5 to TRBJ1-2; TRBD1 matches at 9 bases. The germline gives CDR1 MNHEY, CDR2 SVGAGI. The CDR3 totals 14 residues. V was clipped by 7 bases and J by 8 bases; unmatched bases: 11.

This clone occurred once. The chain uses TRBV7-2 and TRBJ1-2; no definite D call. The CDR3 loop spans 15 amino acids. The V end lost 2 bases, the J end lost 2 bases, and 12 bases lay between the germline ends. CDR1 is SGHTA and CDR2 is FQGNSA in the germline V gene. Here the CDR3 reads CASSLPGARNYGYTF. The CDR3 region has the DNA TGTGCCAGCAGCTTACCGGGAGCTAGGAACTATGGCTACACCTTC.

This clone came up once. The chain joins TRBV4-1 to TRBJ1-5; possible D gene TRBD1, 5 bases. Germline lookup yields CDR1 MGHRA and CDR2 YSYEKL. Deletions cut 0 bases from V and 2 bases from J, with 5 bases between. There are 14 residues in the CDR3. CDR3 coding DNA: TGCGCCAGCAGCCAAGACAGGGGCAATCAGCCCCAGCATTTT. Translated: CASSQDRGNQPQHF.

The V and J genes are TRBV7-6 and TRBJ2-5; 10 bases match TRBD2. The trim removed 4 bases at V and 7 bases at J, leaving 12 bases unmatched. CDR1 is SGHVS, CDR2 FNYEAQ, per germline. The CDR3 covers 16 residues. CDR3 protein: CASSSPVLAGGGTQYF. CDR3 bases: TGTGCCAGCAGCTCACCCGTTTTAGCGGGGGGCGGGACCCAGTACTTC.

The gene calls are TRBV5-1 and TRBJ1-1; 7 positions match TRBD1. The germline V gene has CDR1 SGHRS and CDR2 YFSETQ. The CDR3 has 16 residues. J gave up 3 bases and V 2 bases, and 10 bases lay outside the gene matches. The CDR3 protein is CASSFTGDEQHTEAFF. CDR3 bases: TGCGCCAGCAGCTTTACAGGGGATGAACAGCACACTGAAGCTTTCTTT.

In this sample, this clone turned up once. The V and J genes are TRBV6-1 and TRBJ2-1; D unresolved. The CDR3 is made up of 15 amino acids. V lost 6 bases and J lost 5, with 17 bases in between. Germline CDR1 is MNHNS and CDR2 is SASEGT. CDR3: CASSDRHHDNNEQFF. CDR3 nucleotide sequence: TGTGCCAGCAGCGATAGACATCACGACAACAATGAGCAGTTCTTC.

The chain employs TRBV21-1 and TRBJ2-1; the table names TRBD1, a call not compared with the DNA. TRBV21-1 is deemed a pseudogene. The CDR3 consists of 16 residues. CDR3 nucleotide sequence: TGTGCCAGCAGCGCTCAACAGGGTGTCCCCTACAATGAGCAGTTCTTC. Translating it yields CASSAQQGVPYNEQFF.

The sample holds a few counts of this clone. V gene TRBV19 combines with J gene TRBJ1-2; 9 nucleotides align to TRBD1. Trimming removed 6 bases from V and 4 bases from J; junction bases left unmatched: 18. This CDR3 is 18 amino acids long. CDR1 and CDR2 (germline): LNHDA, SQIVND (reference sequence). The CDR3 region has the DNA TGTGCCAGTAGCCCACTCCCCGGGACAGGGAGTTTCGGCTATGGCTACACCTTC. Protein: CASSPLPGTGSFGYGYTF.

The rearrangement uses TRBV6-1 and TRBJ2-3; the match to TRBD2 covers 10 bases. CDR1 is MNHNS, CDR2 SASEGT, per germline. This CDR3 contains 14 residues. V lost 3 bases to trimming and J lost 5 bases; unmatched junction nucleotides: 2. CDR3 in DNA: TGTGCCAGCAGTGATAGCGGGAGGATAGATACGCAGTATTTT. Its protein is CASSDSGRIDTQYF.

This clone was seen only once. The chain couples TRBV19 to TRBJ2-1; TRBD1 matches 9 bases. There are 16 residues in the CDR3. Germline assignment: CDR1 LNHDA and CDR2 SQIVND (reference sequence). Trimming took 4 bases from V and 4 from J; bases not matched to a gene: 8. CDR3 protein: CASSKPPGQGYNEQFF. CDR3 in DNA: TGTGCCAGTAGTAAACCCCCGGGACAGGGATACAATGAGCAGTTCTTC. The full variable domain, completed using reference TRBV19 and TRBJ2-1, is DGGITQSPKYLFRKEGQNVTLSCEQNLNHDAMYWYRQDPGQGLRLIYYSQIVNDFQKGDIAEGYSVSREKKESFPLTVTSAQKNPTAFYLCASSKPPGQGYNEQFFGPGTRLTVL.

J is TRBJ2-7 and V is TRBV5-4; weak D call: TRBD2 (6 bases). V lost 4 bases and J 0 bases, leaving 14 bases between the germline ends. The length of the CDR3 is 15 residues. The germline gives CDR1 SGHNT, CDR2 YYREEE (reference sequence). Here the CDR3 DNA reads TGTGCCAGCAGCCTTACTAGCACCCTCTCCTACGAGCAGTACTTC. Translation gives CASSLTSTLSYEQYF. Drawing the rest from reference TRBV5-4 and TRBJ2-7, the complete variable domain is ETGVTQSPTHLIKTRGQQVTLRCSSQSGHNTVSWYQQALGQGPQFIFQYYREEENGRGNFPPRFSGLQFPNYSSELNVNALELDDSALYLCASSLTSTLSYEQYFGPGTRLTVT.

The rearrangement uses TRBV5-6 and TRBJ2-7, with TRBD2 as a possible D gene (6 bases). Trimming left V 3 bases short and J 5 bases short, with 18 bases between. The CDR3 spans 15 residues. Per germline, CDR1 SGHDT and CDR2 YYEEEE. The CDR3 DNA reads as TGTGCCAGCAGCTCCGTTGGTGGAGGGGACGACGAGCAGTACTTC. This gives the protein CASSSVGGGDDEQYF.

The rearrangement joins TRBV10-3 to TRBJ1-3; no definite D call. Germline values: CDR1 ENHRY, CDR2 SYGVKD. The CDR3 has 12 amino acids. Trimming left V 3 bases short and J 10 bases short, with 10 bases between. The chain's CDR3 is CAISDPGITIYF. The DNA of the CDR3 is TGTGCCATCAGTGACCCGGGAATTACCATATATTTT.

The J gene is TRBJ2-1, the V gene TRBV5-1; D is ambiguous. Germline CDR1 is SGHRS and CDR2 is YFSETQ. The CDR3 loop spans 11 amino acids. V was shortened by 0 bases and J by 9 bases, with 4 bases between the two germline ends. This CDR3 reads CASSLAGEQFF. The CDR3 coding sequence is TGCGCCAGCAGCTTGGCCGGTGAGCAGTTCTTC. The full variable domain, its missing parts supplied by reference TRBV5-1 and TRBJ2-1, is KAGVTQTPRYLIKTRGQQVTLSCSPISGHRSVSWYQQTPGQGLQFLFEYFSETQRNKGNFPGRFSGRQFSNSRSEMNVSTLELGDSALYLCASSLAGEQFFGPGTRLTVL.

V is TRBV5-1 and J is TRBJ2-1, with D perhaps matching TRBD2 (6 bases). The V end lost 4 bases, the J end lost 7 bases, and 18 bases lay between the germline ends. The CDR3 is made up of 15 amino acids. Per germline, CDR1 SGHRS and CDR2 YFSETQ. CDR3 nucleotide sequence: TGCGCCAGCAGCATCCAGGGAGGTTACGGAAATGAGCAGTTCTTC. Its protein product is CASSIQGGYGNEQFF.

The chain recombines TRBV4-2 with TRBJ2-7, with 8 bases fitting TRBD1. The CDR3 runs to 15 residues. From germline, CDR1 is LGHNA and CDR2 YNFKEQ. The V segment lost 2 bases and the J segment 2 bases; nucleotides outside the gene matches: 5. The CDR3 here is CASSQSTGEPYEQYF. CDR3 nucleotide sequence: TGTGCCAGCAGCCAATCGACAGGGGAACCCTACGAGCAGTACTTC.

The chain uses TRBV7-3 and TRBJ1-2; TRBD1 is a possible D gene (6 bases). Germline V gene sequence: CDR1 SGHTA, CDR2 FQGTGA. This CDR3 spans 15 amino acids. Trimming pared 0 bases from V and 8 bases from J, leaving 16 bases between. The CDR3 bases are TGTGCCAGCAGCTTAACATCCGGGACATCGGCCGGCTACACCTTC. Translated: CASSLTSGTSAGYTF. The whole variable domain, remainder taken from reference TRBV7-3 and TRBJ1-2, is GAGVSQTPSNKVTEKGKYVELRCDPISGHTALYWYRQSLGQGPEFLIYFQGTGAADDSGLPNDRFFAVRPEGSVSTLKIQRTERGDSAVYLCASSLTSGTSAGYTFGSGTRLTVV.

The CDR3 coding sequence is TGTGCCAGCAGTTTCCGGACAGGGGGGTTGGAGACCCAGTACTTC. This encodes CASSFRTGGLETQYF. The V call is TRBV28, the J call TRBJ2-5, with TRBD1 matching over 10 bases. V was pared by 3 bases and J by 5 bases, with 6 bases of the junction left unmatched. The CDR3 sequence is 15 residues long. Germline V gene data show CDR1 as MDHEN and CDR2 as SYDVKM.

This chain connects TRBV28 to TRBJ1-1, with D perhaps TRBD1 (6 bases). The germline V and J ends were trimmed by 1 base and 7 bases, with 13 bases remaining between them. The CDR3 contains 14 residues. The germline V gene has CDR1 MDHEN and CDR2 SYDVKM. The DNA for the CDR3 is TGTGCCAGCAGTTTATTGCAGGGGAGAGGTGAAGCTTTCTTT. Its translation: CASSLLQGRGEAFF.

J is TRBJ2-1 and V is TRBV7-3; TRBD2 aligns across 7 bases. Germline-derived CDR1 and CDR2 are SGHTA and FQGTGA. V was pared by 2 bases and J by 0 bases, with 4 bases of the junction left unmatched. The CDR3 runs 16 residues. The DNA for the CDR3 is TGTGCCAGCAGCTTACCCGAGCGGGACTCCTACAATGAGCAGTTCTTC. Translating gives CASSLPERDSYNEQFF.

The chain is built from TRBV5-8 and TRBJ1-5; 9 nucleotides align to TRBD1. Germline assignment: CDR1 SGHTS and CDR2 YDEGEE. Trimming took 3 bases from V and 6 from J; bases not matched to a gene: 4. This CDR3 is built from 14 residues. This CDR3 reads CASSSGDRAQPQHF. CDR3 in DNA: TGTGCCAGCAGCTCCGGGGACAGGGCTCAGCCCCAGCATTTT.